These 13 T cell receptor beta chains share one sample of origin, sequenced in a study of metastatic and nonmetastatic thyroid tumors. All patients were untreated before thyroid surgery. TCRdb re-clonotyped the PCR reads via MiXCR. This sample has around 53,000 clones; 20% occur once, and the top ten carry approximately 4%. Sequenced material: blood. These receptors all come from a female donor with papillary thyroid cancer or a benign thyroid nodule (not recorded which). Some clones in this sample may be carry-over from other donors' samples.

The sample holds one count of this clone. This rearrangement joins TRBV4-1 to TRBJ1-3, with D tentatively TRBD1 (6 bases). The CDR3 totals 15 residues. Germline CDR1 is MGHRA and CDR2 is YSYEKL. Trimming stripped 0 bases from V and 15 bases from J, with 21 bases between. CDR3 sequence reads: CASSQDPARGNTRYF. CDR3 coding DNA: TGCGCCAGCAGCCAAGATCCGGCCAGGGGAAACACAAGATATTTT.

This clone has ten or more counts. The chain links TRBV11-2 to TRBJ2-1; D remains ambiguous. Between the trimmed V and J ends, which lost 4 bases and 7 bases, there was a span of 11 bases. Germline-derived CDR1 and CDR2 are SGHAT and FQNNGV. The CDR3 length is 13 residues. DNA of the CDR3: TGTGCCAGCAGCTCTATAGTAGGGAATGAGCAGTTCTTC. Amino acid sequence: CASSSIVGNEQFF.

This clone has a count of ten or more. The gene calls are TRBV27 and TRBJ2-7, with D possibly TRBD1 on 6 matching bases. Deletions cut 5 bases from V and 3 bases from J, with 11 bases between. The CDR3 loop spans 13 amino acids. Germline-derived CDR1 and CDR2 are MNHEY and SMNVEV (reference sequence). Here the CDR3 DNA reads TGTGCCAGCAGTCCGTACAGGGACTACGAGCAGTACTTC. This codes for CASSPYRDYEQYF.

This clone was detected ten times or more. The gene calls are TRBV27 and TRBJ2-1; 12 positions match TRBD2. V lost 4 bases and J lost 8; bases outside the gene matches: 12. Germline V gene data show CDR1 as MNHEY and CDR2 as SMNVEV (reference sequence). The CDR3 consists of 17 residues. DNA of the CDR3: TGTGCCAGCAGTTCCCCTGGACTAGCGGGATGGCCGGATGAGCAGTTCTTC. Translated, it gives CASSSPGLAGWPDEQFF.

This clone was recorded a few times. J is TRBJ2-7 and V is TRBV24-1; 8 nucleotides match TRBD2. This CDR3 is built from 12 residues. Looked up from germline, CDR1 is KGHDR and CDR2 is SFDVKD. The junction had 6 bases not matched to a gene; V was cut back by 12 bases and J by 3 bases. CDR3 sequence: CAAGSGSYEQYF. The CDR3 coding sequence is TGTGCCGCAGGAAGCGGGAGCTACGAGCAGTACTTC.

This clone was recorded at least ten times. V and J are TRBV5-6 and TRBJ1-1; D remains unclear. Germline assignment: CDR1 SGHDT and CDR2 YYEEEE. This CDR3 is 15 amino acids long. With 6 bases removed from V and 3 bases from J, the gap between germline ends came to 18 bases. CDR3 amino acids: CASTRLELIDTEAFF. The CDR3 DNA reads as TGTGCCAGCACCCGTTTGGAGTTGATTGACACTGAAGCTTTCTTT.

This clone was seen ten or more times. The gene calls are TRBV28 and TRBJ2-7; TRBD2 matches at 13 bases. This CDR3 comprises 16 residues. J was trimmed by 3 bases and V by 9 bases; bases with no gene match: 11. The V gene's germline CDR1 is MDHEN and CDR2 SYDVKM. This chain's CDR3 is CASHGLAGDADYEQYF. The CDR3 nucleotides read TGTGCCAGTCACGGACTAGCGGGAGATGCGGACTACGAGCAGTACTTC.

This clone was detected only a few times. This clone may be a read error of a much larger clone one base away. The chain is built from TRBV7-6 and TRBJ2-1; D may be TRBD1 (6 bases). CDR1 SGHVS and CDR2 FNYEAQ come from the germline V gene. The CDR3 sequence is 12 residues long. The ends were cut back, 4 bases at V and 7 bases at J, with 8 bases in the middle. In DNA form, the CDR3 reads TGTGCCAGCAGCTCCACAGGGAATGAGCAGTTCTTC. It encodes CASSSTGNEQFF.

The CDR3 nucleotides read TGTGCCAGCAGCTCCGGGACAGGGGGCTTTCAGGCTTTCTTT. Its translation is CASSSGTGGFQAFF. The chain links TRBV5-4 to TRBJ1-1; 12 nucleotides agree with TRBD1. The germline V gene has CDR1 SGHNT and CDR2 YYREEE (reference sequence). This CDR3 is built from 14 residues. V gave up 3 bases and J gave up 11 bases; unmatched junction bases: 8.

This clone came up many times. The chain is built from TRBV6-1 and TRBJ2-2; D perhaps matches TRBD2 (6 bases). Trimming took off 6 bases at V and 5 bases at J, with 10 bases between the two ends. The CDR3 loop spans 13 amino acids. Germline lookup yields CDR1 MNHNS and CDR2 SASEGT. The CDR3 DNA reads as TGTGCCAGCAGCATCCGGGGGACCGGGGAGCTGTTTTTT. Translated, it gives CASSIRGTGELFF.

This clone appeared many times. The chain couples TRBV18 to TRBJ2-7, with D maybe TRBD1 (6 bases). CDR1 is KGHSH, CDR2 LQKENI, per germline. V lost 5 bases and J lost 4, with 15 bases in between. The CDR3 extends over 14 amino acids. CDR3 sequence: CASSAEGGSYEQYF. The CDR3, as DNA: TGTGCCAGCTCAGCCGAAGGGGGATCGTACGAGCAGTACTTC.

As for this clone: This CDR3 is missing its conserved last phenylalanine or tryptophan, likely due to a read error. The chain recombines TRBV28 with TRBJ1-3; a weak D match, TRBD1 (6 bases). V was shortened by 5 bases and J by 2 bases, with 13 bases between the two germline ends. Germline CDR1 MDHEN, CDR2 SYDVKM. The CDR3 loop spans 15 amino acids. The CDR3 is CASSGGHVAGNTIYY. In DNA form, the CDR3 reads TGTGCCAGCAGTGGGGGACATGTAGCTGGAAACACCATATATTAT.

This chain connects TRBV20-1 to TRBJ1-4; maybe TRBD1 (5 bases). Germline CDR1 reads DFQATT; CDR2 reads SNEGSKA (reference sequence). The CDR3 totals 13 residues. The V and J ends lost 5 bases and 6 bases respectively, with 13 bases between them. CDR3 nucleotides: TGCAGTGCTGTGAGAACGGGGGATGAAAAACTGTTTTTT. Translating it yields CSAVRTGDEKLFF.